This T cell receptor beta chain was sequenced in a study of CD8+CD57+ T cells in acquired aplastic anemia. Overall study: Yields of DNA that came from sorted CD4+ and CD8+ cells averaged roughly 3.3 ug. Study-level points and caveats: Controls did not differ significantly from patients in CD8+ Simpson's diversity. Patients and controls shared nearly 30 CD8+ CDR3 sequences, which appeared highly expressed in patients and within their immunodominant clones.

Ten or more counts support this clonotype. The target antigen is unknown. Per germline, CDR1 MNHNS and CDR2 SASEGT. The CDR3 loop spans 14 amino acids. V gave up 4 bases and J gave up 3 bases, with 13 bases separating them. Genomic DNA constituted the template upon which TCR beta VDJ and CDR3 profiling was performed. TCRdb reanalysed the reads using MiXCR and keeps one entry per CDR3 protein. The table shows over 150,000 distinct CDR3 sequences, with nearly 50% occurring only once. All patients picked for sequencing had shown, by flow cytometry, an expansion of CD8+CD57+ cells. Every patient presented with severe acquired aplastic anemia.

The chain combines TRBV6-1 with TRBJ2-7, with D perhaps matching TRBD2 (7 bases). Source material: sorted CD4+, CD8+, or CD8+CD57+ T cells (not recorded which) from PBMCs. This clonotype originated in a human donor with aplastic anemia. The CDR3 loop reads CASSVGGGFYEQYF. CDR3 nucleotides: TGTGCCAGCAGTGTAGGGGGGGGATTCTACGAGCAGTACTTC.